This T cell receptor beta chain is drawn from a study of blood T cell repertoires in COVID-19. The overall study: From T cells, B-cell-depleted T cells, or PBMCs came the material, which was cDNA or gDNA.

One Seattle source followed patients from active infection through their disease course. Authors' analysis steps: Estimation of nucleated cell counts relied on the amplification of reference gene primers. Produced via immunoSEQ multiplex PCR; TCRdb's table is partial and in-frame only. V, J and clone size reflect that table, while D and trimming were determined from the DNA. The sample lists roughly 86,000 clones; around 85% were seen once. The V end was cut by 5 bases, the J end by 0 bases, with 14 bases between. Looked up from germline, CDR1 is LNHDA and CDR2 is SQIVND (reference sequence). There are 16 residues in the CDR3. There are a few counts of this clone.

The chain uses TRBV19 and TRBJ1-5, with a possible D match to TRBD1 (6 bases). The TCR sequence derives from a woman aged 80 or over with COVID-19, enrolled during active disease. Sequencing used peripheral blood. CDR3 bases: TGTGCCAGTAGTGTCAGGGGAGACTTTAGCAATCAGCCCCAGCATTTT. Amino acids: CASSVRGDFSNQPQHF. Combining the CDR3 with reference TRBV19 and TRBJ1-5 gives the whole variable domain DGGITQSPKYLFRKEGQNVTLSCEQNLNHDAMYWYRQDPGQGLRLIYYSQIVNDFQKGDIAEGYSVSREKKESFPLTVTSAQKNPTAFYLCASSVRGDFSNQPQHFGDGTRLSIL.